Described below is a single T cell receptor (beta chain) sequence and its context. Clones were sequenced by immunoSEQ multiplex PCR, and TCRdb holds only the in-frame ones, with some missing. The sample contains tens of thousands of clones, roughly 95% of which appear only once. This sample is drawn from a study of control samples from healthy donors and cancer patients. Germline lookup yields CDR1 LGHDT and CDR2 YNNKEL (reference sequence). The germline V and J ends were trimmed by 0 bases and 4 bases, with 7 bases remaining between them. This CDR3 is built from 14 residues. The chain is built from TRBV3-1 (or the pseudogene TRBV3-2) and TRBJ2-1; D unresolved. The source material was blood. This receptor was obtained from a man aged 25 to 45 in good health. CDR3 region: CASSQDAMYNEQFF. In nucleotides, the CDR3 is TGTGCCAGCAGCCAAGACGCGATGTACAATGAGCAGTTCTTC.